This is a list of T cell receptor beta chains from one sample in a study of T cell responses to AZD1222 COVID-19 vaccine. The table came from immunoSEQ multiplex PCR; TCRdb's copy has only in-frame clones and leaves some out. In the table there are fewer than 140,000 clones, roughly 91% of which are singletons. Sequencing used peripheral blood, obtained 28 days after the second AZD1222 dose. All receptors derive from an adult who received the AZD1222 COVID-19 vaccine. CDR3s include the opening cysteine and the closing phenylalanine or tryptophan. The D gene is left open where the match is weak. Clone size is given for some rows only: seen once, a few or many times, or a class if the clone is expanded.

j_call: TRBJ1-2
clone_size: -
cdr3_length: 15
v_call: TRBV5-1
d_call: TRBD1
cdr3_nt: TGCGCCAGCTCAGATGGCAGGGGGCACTTCTATGGCTACACCTTC
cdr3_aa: CASSDGRGHFYGYTF

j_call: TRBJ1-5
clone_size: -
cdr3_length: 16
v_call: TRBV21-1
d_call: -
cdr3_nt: TGTGCCAGCAGCAAAGCGGACAGGGGGGAAGGTCAGCCCCAGCATTTT
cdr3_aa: CASSKADRGEGQPQHF

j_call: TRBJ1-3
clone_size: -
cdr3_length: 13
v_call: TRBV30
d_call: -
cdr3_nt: TGTGCCTGGGGGACGGTCTCTGGAAACACCATATATTTT
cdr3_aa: CAWGTVSGNTIYF

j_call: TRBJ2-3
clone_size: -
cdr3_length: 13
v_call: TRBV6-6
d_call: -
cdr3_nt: TGTGCCAGCAGTCTGCAAAGCACAGATACGCAGTATTTT
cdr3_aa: CASSLQSTDTQYF

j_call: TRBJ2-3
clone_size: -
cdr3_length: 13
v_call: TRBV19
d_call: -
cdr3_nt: TGTGCCAGTAGTAAGGGTGACACAGATACGCAGTATTTT
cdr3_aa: CASSKGDTDTQYF

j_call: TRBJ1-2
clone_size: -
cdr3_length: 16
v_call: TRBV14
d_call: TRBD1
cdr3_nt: TGTGCCAGCAGCCAACACTCACCGGGACAGAGCTATGGCTACACCTTC
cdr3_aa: CASSQHSPGQSYGYTF

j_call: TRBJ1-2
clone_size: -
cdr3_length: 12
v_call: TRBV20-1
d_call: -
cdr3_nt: TGCAGTGCTAGTGGGGGCTTCTATGGCTACACCTTC
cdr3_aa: CSASGGFYGYTF

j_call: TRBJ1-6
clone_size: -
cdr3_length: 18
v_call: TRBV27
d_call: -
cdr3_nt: TGTGCCAGCAGTATCCGATACGGCCTCAGCTCCTATAATTCACCCCTCCACTTT
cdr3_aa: CASSIRYGLSSYNSPLHF

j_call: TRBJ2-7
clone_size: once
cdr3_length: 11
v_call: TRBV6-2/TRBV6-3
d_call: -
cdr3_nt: TGTGCCAGCAGTGACCTGGACGAGCAGTACTTC
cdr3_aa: CASSDLDEQYF

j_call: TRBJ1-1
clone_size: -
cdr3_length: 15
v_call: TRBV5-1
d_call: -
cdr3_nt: TGCGCCAGCAGCTTGGGGTGGGGGCGAGGGAATGAAGCTTTCTTT
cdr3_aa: CASSLGWGRGNEAFF

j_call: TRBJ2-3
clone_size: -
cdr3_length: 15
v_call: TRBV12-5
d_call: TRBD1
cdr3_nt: TGTGCTAGTGCCCCGGGACAGGGGGTGGGAGATACGCAGTATTTT
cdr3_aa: CASAPGQGVGDTQYF

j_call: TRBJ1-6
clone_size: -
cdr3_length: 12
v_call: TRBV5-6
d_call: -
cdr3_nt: TGTGCCAGCAGCTTTGACAGGTCACCCCTCCACTTT
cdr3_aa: CASSFDRSPLHF

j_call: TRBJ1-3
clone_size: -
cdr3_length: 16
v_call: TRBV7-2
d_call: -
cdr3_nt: TGTGCCAGCAGCTTAGGGGCGACGGGGACTGGAAACACCATATATTTT
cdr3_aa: CASSLGATGTGNTIYF

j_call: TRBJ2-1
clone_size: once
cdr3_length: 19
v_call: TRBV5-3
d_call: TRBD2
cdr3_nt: TGTGCCAGAAGCTCCGAACCCGGGACTAGCGGGGAGCTGGGAAATGAGCAGTTCTTC
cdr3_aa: CARSSEPGTSGELGNEQFF

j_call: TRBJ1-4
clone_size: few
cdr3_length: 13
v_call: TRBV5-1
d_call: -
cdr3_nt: TGCGCCAGCAGACTAGACCATAATGAAAAACTGTTTTTT
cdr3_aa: CASRLDHNEKLFF

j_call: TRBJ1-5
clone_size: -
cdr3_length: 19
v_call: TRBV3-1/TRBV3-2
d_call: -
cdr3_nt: TGTGCCAGCAGCCAAGGGCGGCAGGGGCATGGTGGTGGCAATCAGCCCCAGCATTTT
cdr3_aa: CASSQGRQGHGGGNQPQHF

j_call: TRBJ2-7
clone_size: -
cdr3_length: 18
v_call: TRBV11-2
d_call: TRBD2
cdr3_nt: TGTGCCAGCAGCCCAGGGACTAGCGGGGGCCCTCCCCCCTACGAGCAGTACTTC
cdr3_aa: CASSPGTSGGPPPYEQYF

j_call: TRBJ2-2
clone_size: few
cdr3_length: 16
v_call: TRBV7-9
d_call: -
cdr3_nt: TGTGCCAGCAGCTTAGGATTTGCCAGTAACACCGGGGAGCTGTTTTTT
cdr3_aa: CASSLGFASNTGELFF

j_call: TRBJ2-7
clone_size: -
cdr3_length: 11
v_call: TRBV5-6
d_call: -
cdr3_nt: TGTGCCAGCAGCGCCAACTACGAGCAGTACTTC
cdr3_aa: CASSANYEQYF

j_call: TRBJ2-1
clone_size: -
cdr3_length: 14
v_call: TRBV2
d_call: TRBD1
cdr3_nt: TGTGCCAGCAAGAGGCAGGGGGCCTACAATGAGCAGTTCTTC
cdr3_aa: CASKRQGAYNEQFF

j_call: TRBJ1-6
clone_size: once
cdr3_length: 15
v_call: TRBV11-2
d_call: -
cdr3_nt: TGTGCCAGCAGCTTAGATGTGGGGGCCTCGTCTCCCCTCCACTTT
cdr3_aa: CASSLDVGASSPLHF

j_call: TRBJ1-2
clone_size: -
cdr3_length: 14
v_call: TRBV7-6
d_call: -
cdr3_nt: TGTGCCAGCAGCTTCGCCCCGAATTCAATCGGCTACACCTTC
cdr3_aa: CASSFAPNSIGYTF

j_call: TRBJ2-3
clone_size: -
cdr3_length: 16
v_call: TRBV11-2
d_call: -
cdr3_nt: TGTGCCAGCAGCTTAGATCCCCACAGGGGCACAGATACGCAGTATTTT
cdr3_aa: CASSLDPHRGTDTQYF

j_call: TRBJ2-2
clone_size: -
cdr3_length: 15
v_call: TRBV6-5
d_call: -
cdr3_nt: TGTGCCAGCAGTCAGTCGACAGGAGGGACCGGGGAGCTGTTTTTT
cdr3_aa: CASSQSTGGTGELFF

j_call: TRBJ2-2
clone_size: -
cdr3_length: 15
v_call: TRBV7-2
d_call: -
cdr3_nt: TGTGCCAGCAGCTTAACGGGGATCGACACCGGGGAGCTGTTTTTT
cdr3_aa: CASSLTGIDTGELFF

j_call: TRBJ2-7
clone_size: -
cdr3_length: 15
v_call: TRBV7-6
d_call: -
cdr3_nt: TGTGCCAGCAGCTTAGAAGGGAGGGGGGACTACGAGCAGTACTTC
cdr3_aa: CASSLEGRGDYEQYF

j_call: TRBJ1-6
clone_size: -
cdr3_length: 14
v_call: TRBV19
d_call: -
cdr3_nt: TGTGCCAGTAGTGGGGACCCCGCTACCTCACCCCTCCACTTT
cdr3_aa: CASSGDPATSPLHF

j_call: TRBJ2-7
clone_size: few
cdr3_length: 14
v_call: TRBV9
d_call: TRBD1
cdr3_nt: TGTGCCAGCAGCGTAGGGGACAGTTTTTTAGGGCAGTACTTC
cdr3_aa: CASSVGDSFLGQYF

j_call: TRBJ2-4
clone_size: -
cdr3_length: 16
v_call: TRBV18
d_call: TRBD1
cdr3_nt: TGTGCCAGCTCACAAGCAGCCCCGGGACAGGGAAACATTCAGTACTTC
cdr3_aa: CASSQAAPGQGNIQYF

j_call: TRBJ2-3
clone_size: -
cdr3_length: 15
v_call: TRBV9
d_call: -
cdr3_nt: TGTGCCAGCAGCGTAGTTGGCAGGGACACAGATACGCAGTATTTT
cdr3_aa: CASSVVGRDTDTQYF

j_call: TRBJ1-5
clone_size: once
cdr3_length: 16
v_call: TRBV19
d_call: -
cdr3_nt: TGTGCCAGTAACACCCGGGGGAACAGGGCCGTGCAGCCCCAGCATTTT
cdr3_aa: CASNTRGNRAVQPQHF

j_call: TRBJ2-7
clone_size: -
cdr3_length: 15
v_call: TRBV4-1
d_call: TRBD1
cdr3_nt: TGCGCCAGCAGCCAAGGGGAGACAGGGAAGTACGAGCAGTACTTC
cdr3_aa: CASSQGETGKYEQYF

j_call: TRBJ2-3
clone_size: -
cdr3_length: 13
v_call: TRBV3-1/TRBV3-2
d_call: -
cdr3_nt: TGTGCCAGCAGCCAAGAGTCCCTTGTTGCGCAGTATTTT
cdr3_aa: CASSQESLVAQYF

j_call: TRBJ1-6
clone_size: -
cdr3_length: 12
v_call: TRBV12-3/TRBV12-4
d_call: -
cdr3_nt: TGTGCCAGCAGTTCCGGACGATCACCCCTCCACTTT
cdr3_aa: CASSSGRSPLHF

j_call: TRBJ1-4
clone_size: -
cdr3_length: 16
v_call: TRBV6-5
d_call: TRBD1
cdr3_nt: TGTGCCAGCAGTTATTCCCTCGGACAGGGGAATGAAAAACTGTTTTTT
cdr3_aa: CASSYSLGQGNEKLFF

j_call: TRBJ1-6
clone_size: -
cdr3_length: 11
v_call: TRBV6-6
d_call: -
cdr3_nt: TGTGCCAGCACCGCGGGTACACCCCTCCACTTT
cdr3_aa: CASTAGTPLHF

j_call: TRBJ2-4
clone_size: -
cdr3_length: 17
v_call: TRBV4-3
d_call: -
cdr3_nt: TGCGCCAGCAGCCAAGAGTTATTCTACTCCGCCAAAAACATTCAGTACTTC
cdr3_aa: CASSQELFYSAKNIQYF

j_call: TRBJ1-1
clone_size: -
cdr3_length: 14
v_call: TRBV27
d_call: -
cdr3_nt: TGTGCCAGCAGTTTATCGCGTGGGAACACTGAAGCTTTCTTT
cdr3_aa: CASSLSRGNTEAFF

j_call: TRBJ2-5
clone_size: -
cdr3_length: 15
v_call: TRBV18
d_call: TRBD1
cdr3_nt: TGTGCCAGCTCACCCGGGACAGGGGGCCAAGAGACCCAGTACTTC
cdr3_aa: CASSPGTGGQETQYF

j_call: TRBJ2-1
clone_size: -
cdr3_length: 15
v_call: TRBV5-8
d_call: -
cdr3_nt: TGTGCCAGCAGCTACGTTTCCGGCCCCTACAATGAGCAGTTCTTC
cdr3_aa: CASSYVSGPYNEQFF

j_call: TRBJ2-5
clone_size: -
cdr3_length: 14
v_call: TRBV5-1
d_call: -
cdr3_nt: TGCGCCAGCAGCTTGGAGGGGATACAAGAGACCCAGTACTTC
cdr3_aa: CASSLEGIQETQYF

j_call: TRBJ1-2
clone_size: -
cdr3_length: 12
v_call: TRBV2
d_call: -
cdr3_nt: TGTGCCAGCAGTGAAGGAAGAAGGTGGTACACCTTC
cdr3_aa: CASSEGRRWYTF

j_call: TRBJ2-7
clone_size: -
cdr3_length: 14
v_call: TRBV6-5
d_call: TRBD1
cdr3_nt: TGTGCCAGCAGTTACGTGGGACAGGCCTACGAGCAGTACTTC
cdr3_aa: CASSYVGQAYEQYF

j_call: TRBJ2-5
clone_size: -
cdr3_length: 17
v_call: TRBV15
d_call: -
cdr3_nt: TGTGCCACCAGCAGAGTGGGTTTCGGGGCGAACCAAGAGACCCAGTACTTC
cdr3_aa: CATSRVGFGANQETQYF

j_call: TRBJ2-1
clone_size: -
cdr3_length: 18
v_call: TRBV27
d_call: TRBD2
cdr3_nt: TGTGCCAGCAGTTTGGCCCAAGCGGGGGTCCCCCTCAAGAATGAGCAGTTCTTC
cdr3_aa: CASSLAQAGVPLKNEQFF

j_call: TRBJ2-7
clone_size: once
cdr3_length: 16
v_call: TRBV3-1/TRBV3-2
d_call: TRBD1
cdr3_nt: TGTGCCAGCAGCCGCATACAGGGGAAATCCTCCTTCGAGCAGTACTTC
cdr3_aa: CASSRIQGKSSFEQYF

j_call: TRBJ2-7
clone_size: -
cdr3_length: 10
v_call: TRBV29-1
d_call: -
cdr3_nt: TGCAGCGGGGGAGACTACGAGCAGTACTTC
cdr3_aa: CSGGDYEQYF

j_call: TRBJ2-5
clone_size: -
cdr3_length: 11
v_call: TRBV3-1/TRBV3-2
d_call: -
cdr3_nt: TGTGCCAGCGGCATCCAAGAGACCCAGTACTTC
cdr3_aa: CASGIQETQYF

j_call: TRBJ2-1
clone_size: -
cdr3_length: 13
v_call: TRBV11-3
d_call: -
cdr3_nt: TGTGCCAGCAGCTTAGCCCGGACCGCCGAGCAGTTCTTC
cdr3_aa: CASSLARTAEQFF

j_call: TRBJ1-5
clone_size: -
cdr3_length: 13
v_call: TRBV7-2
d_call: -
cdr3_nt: TGTGCCAGCAGCTTAGGTTGGGATCAGCCCCAGCATTTT
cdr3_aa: CASSLGWDQPQHF

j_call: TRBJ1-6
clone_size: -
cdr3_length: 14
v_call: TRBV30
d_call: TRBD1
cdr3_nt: TGTGCCTGGAGTAGGGACAGGTTAAATTCACCCCTCCACTTT
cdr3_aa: CAWSRDRLNSPLHF

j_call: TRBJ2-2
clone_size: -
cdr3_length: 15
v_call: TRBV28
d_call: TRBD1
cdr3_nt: TGTGCCAGCACGCTGGACAGGGGGTACAACGGGGAGCTGTTTTTT
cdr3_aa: CASTLDRGYNGELFF

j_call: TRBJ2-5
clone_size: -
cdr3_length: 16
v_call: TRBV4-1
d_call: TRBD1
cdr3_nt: TGCGCCAGCAGCCAAGAAGTAGGGACAGCCCAAGAGACCCAGTACTTC
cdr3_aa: CASSQEVGTAQETQYF